The 6 T cell receptor beta chains presented below share a single source sample, sequenced in a study of cytomegalovirus exposure and HLA in healthy donors (dated by TCRdb to 2016 to 2017). Library prep was done by the immunoSEQ multiplex PCR assay. TCRdb carries this immuneACCESS record with in-frame sequences only. Its versions omit some clonotypes, under half of them owing to an unresolved V gene in the studies checked, with the rest unexplained. The sample includes some 140,000 clones, with 75% to 90% observed a single time. The biggest ten clones account for about a fifth of the sample. The sample taken for sequencing was PBMCs. Receptor source: a man between 18 and 29 years old in good health and CMV-seropositive.

This sequence joins TRBV7-9 and TRBJ2-1; TRBD2 agrees at 11 bases. The CDR3 runs 17 residues. V lost 5 bases, J lost 2 bases, and 8 bases stayed unmatched. Germline loops: CDR1 SEHNR, CDR2 FQNEAQ (reference sequence). The CDR3 protein is CASSELSGRGAYNEQFF. Here the CDR3 DNA reads TGTGCCAGCAGCGAACTTAGCGGGAGGGGCGCCTACAATGAGCAGTTCTTC.

The chain joins TRBV7-2 to TRBJ2-7; 9 bases are a match to TRBD1. The junction had 9 bases not matched to a gene; V was cut back by 5 bases and J by 4 bases. CDR3 length equals 15 residues. The germline V gene encodes CDR1 SGHTA and CDR2 FQGNSA. The CDR3 spells CASSALRTGDYEQYF. CDR3 sequence (DNA): TGTGCCAGCAGCGCACTCAGGACAGGGGATTACGAGCAGTACTTC. The variable domain in full, with the rest retrieved from reference TRBV7-2 and TRBJ2-7, is GAGVSQSPSNKVTEKGKDVELRCDPISGHTALYWYRQSLGQGLEFLIYFQGNSAPDKSGLPSDRFSAERTGGSVSTLTIQRTQQEDSAVYLCASSALRTGDYEQYFGPGTRLTVT.

The chain joins TRBV9 to TRBJ1-2, with no clear D. Between the trimmed V and J ends, which lost 4 bases and 4 bases, there was a span of 14 bases. The CDR3 sequence is 14 residues long. The germline V gene encodes CDR1 SGDLS and CDR2 YYNGEE. The CDR3 DNA follows: TGTGCCAGCAGCCCTCTGGAGGGAAGCTATGGCTACACCTTC. As protein: CASSPLEGSYGYTF.

This clone was seen once. The V call is TRBV9, the J call TRBJ1-2, with a tentative D call TRBD1 (5 bases). The germline V and J ends were trimmed by 5 bases and 3 bases, with 8 bases remaining between them. This CDR3 region has 12 residues. Germline V gives CDR1 SGDLS, CDR2 YYNGEE. This CDR3 is CASRGGDYGYTF. The CDR3 nucleotides are TGTGCCAGCAGGGGGGGTGACTATGGCTACACCTTC.

The V and J genes are TRBV9 and TRBJ1-5; 9 nucleotides align to TRBD1. This CDR3 has 17 amino acids. With V trimmed by 4 bases and J by 0 bases, 8 bases remained unmatched. CDR1 is SGDLS and CDR2 is YYNGEE in the germline V gene. The CDR3 loop is CASSIRDRDYSNQPQHF. The CDR3 region has the DNA TGTGCCAGCAGCATCCGGGACAGGGATTATAGCAATCAGCCCCAGCATTTT.

This clone came up a few times. This chain uses TRBV6-6 with TRBJ1-2, with 7 bases fitting TRBD1. V was clipped by 4 bases and J by 6 bases; unmatched bases: 5. The germline CDR1 and CDR2 sequences are MNHNY and SVGAGI (reference sequence). The CDR3 sequence is 13 residues long. The CDR3, as DNA: TGTGCCAGCAGTTGGATTACAGGGGATGGCTACACCTTC. Protein sequence: CASSWITGDGYTF.